This entry lists 23 T cell receptor beta chains sequenced from one sample in a study of T cells in Graves' hyperthyroidism and ophthalmopathy. Amplified regions were TCR beta CDR3 sequences from RNA transcripts. The TCR CDR3 first-round RT-PCR relied on the HTBI primer set. TCRdb itself ran the multiplex PCR reads through MiXCR, one entry per CDR3 protein. The data show about 200,000 distinct CDR3 sequences, with around 17% seen just once and roughly 49% held by the top ten. The material sequenced was blood. These TCRs come from a woman between 50 and 59 years old with Graves' hyperthyroidism.

With regard to this clonotype: At one end, the junction sequence differs from germline, possibly due to a read error. The gene calls are TRBV7-3 and TRBJ2-1, with 11 bases matching TRBD2. CDR1 is SGHTA, CDR2 FQGTGA, per germline. The CDR3 is 15 residues long. Here the CDR3 reads CASSLTSGSPNEQFF. The CDR3 region has the DNA TGTGCCAGCAGCCTAACTAGCGGGAGCCCAAATGAGCAGTTCTTC.

This clonotype has at least ten counts. The genes are TRBV7-9 and TRBJ1-5, with TRBD1 identical over 7 bases. Germline V gives CDR1 SEHNR, CDR2 FQNEAQ (reference sequence). V shed 5 bases, J shed 7 bases, and the junction held 11 bases outside the gene matches. The CDR3 spans 15 residues. Here the CDR3 reads CASSDQTGQGQPQHF. As DNA, the CDR3 is TGTGCCAGCAGCGACCAGACAGGGCAGGGACAGCCCCAGCATTTT.

This clonotype was counted ten times or more. V and J are TRBV5-1 and TRBJ2-2; 10 bases are a match to TRBD2. Trimming at V came to 2 bases and at J to 4 bases, leaving 5 bases not matched to a gene. Germline V lookup: CDR1 SGHRS, CDR2 YFSETQ. The CDR3 has 16 residues. CDR3 coding DNA: TGCGCCAGCAGCTTAATAGCGGGAGGCCCCACCGGGGAGCTGTTTTTT. This translates into CASSLIAGGPTGELFF.

Written as DNA, the CDR3 is TGCAGCGTTGACAGGGATTTCGCTGAAGCTTTCTTT. Protein sequence: CSVDRDFAEAFF. The gene calls are TRBV29-1 and TRBJ1-1; weak D call: TRBD1 (5 bases). The CDR3 covers 12 residues. The germline V gene has CDR1 SQVTM and CDR2 ANQGSEA. The V and J ends lost 3 bases and 6 bases respectively, with 11 bases between them.

The chain recombines TRBV4-1 with TRBJ1-5, with D unresolved. Germline CDR1 is MGHRA and CDR2 is YSYEKL. Trimming pared 2 bases from V and 4 bases from J, leaving 9 bases between. This CDR3 has 14 amino acids. The CDR3, as DNA: TGCGCCAGCAGCCAACCTGGCAGGAATCAGCCCCAGCATTTT. Protein product: CASSQPGRNQPQHF.

There are many counts of this clonotype. The chain employs TRBV10-3 and TRBJ2-2; 7 nucleotides align to TRBD2. Germline V gene sequence: CDR1 ENHRY, CDR2 SYGVKD. The length of the CDR3 is 15 residues. Germline trimming cut 8 bases from V and 7 bases from J; bases unmatched to any gene: 13. DNA of the CDR3: TGTGCCATCGCCGGGTCGGGGGGAGAGCACGGGGAGCTGTTTTTT. Protein sequence: CAIAGSGGEHGELFF.

The chain has TRBV6-2 or TRBV6-3 and TRBJ2-7, with 9 nucleotides matching TRBD1. The CDR3 consists of 20 residues. With V trimmed by 7 bases and J by 0 bases, 22 bases remained unmatched. Germline V CDR1 and CDR2: MNHEY, SVGEGT. In nucleotides, the CDR3 is TGTGCCAGCAAAGGGGGGTTCCCGGGACAGGGACCTTACGACTCCTACGAGCAGTACTTC. Translating it yields CASKGGFPGQGPYDSYEQYF.

This clonotype has ten or more counts. The chain employs TRBV27 and TRBJ1-4; D unclear. Trimming cost V 2 bases and J 3 bases, with 10 bases left between them. Germline loops: CDR1 MNHEY, CDR2 SMNVEV (reference sequence). The length of the CDR3 is 15 residues. The CDR3 here is CASSLKGLSNEKLFF. In DNA, the CDR3 is TGTGCCAGCAGTTTAAAGGGCTTGTCTAATGAAAAACTGTTTTTT.

V gene TRBV24-1 combines with J gene TRBJ2-2; 11 positions match TRBD2. The ends lost 3 bases at V and 6 bases at J; junction bases unmatched: 5. This CDR3 comprises 16 residues. Germline V gene lookup returns CDR1 KGHDR and CDR2 SFDVKD. The CDR3 spells CATSDPSSGRAGELFF. In DNA, the CDR3 is TGTGCCACCAGTGATCCGAGTAGCGGGAGGGCCGGGGAGCTGTTTTTT.

CDR3 sequence: CASNSPRQGGTGNTIYF. The CDR3 DNA sequence: TGTGCCAGCAACTCCCCCCGGCAGGGGGGAACTGGAAACACCATATATTTT. This chain uses TRBV6-1 with TRBJ1-3; TRBD1 matches at 7 bases. CDR1 and CDR2 from the germline V gene are MNHNS and SASEGT. The J segment lost 2 bases and the V segment lost 7 bases, leaving 14 bases of the junction unmatched. The CDR3 contains 17 residues.

This clonotype was recorded a few times. This sequence joins TRBV29-1 and TRBJ2-2; D gene ambiguous. The CDR3 is made up of 13 amino acids. Germline assignment: CDR1 SQVTM and CDR2 ANQGSEA. V gave up 0 bases and J gave up 2 bases, with 4 bases separating them. The CDR3 spells CSVEDSNTGELFF. The CDR3 region has the DNA TGCAGCGTTGAAGACAGTAACACCGGGGAGCTGTTTTTT.

This clonotype was seen a handful of times. CDR3 sequence (DNA): TGTGCCAGCAGTGCCTCGAGAGATTTCTATGGCTACACCTTC. Translated, it gives CASSASRDFYGYTF. The chain has TRBV6-1 and TRBJ1-2; D remains ambiguous. V dropped 4 bases and J dropped 4 bases, with 13 bases sitting between them. The CDR3 runs to 14 residues. Per germline, CDR1 MNHNS and CDR2 SASEGT.

There are many counts of this clonotype. In DNA form, the CDR3 reads TGTGCTAGTGGTTTGGAGGAGGGCCCTCGCAATGAGCAGTTCTTC. Protein: CASGLEEGPRNEQFF. The rearrangement links TRBV12-5 to TRBJ2-1; D may be TRBD2 (6 bases). The germline gives CDR1 LGHNT, CDR2 FRNRAP. This CDR3 comprises 15 residues. Trimming cost V 1 base and J 6 bases, with 13 bases left between them.

This CDR3 reads CASRRTGRTSGSSYEQYF. The CDR3 DNA sequence: TGTGCCAGCAGACGGACAGGCCGGACTAGCGGGTCCTCCTACGAGCAGTACTTC. The chain is built from TRBV11-2 and TRBJ2-7; TRBD2 agrees at 11 bases. The CDR3 totals 18 residues. Trimming at V came to 6 bases and at J to 0 bases, leaving 13 bases not matched to a gene. Germline lookup yields CDR1 SGHAT and CDR2 FQNNGV.

This clonotype was recorded many times. The J gene is TRBJ2-6, the V gene TRBV12-3 or TRBV12-4; D is perhaps TRBD1 (5 bases). The CDR3 length is 15 residues. Trimming removed 1 base at V and 2 bases at J, with 6 bases between. CDR3 region: CASSLGGAGANVLTF. Here the CDR3 DNA reads TGTGCCAGCAGTTTAGGGGGCGCTGGGGCCAACGTCCTGACTTTC.

Points on this clonotype: A junction boundary mismatches the germline segment, possibly from a read error. The V gene is TRBV3-1, the J gene TRBJ2-7, with D perhaps TRBD2 (7 bases). The CDR3 is 16 residues long. Germline V gives CDR1 LGHDT, CDR2 YNNKEL (reference sequence). CDR3 amino acids: CASSQASRGAIYQQYF. The CDR3, as DNA: TGTGCCAGCAGCCAAGCGTCTCGGGGGGCGATCTACCAGCAGTACTTC.

This clonotype was observed a handful of times. A single base separates this from a much larger clone, so it may be a read error. V gene TRBV10-3 combines with J gene TRBJ2-1; 12 bases are shared with TRBD2. The V and J ends lost 10 bases and 8 bases, in that order; junction bases with no gene match: 12. The CDR3 is 15 amino acids. Germline loops: CDR1 ENHRY, CDR2 SYGVKD. CDR3 nucleotides: TGTGCCAGCACGGAACTAGCGGGAGGTAAGGATGAGCAGTTCTTC. Amino acids: CASTELAGGKDEQFF.

In this sample, this clonotype turned up many times. This chain joins TRBV29-1 and TRBJ2-3; the D gene is possibly TRBD2 (6 bases). The germline V gene encodes CDR1 SQVTM and CDR2 ANQGSEA. The CDR3 has 13 amino acids. CDR3 loop: CSSSGGPTDTQYF. In DNA form, the CDR3 reads TGCAGTAGTAGCGGAGGGCCCACAGATACGCAGTATTTT.

This clonotype was seen a few times. This sequence may be a read error, since a much larger clone differs from it by one base. The chain joins TRBV11-3 to TRBJ2-1; D may match TRBD1 or TRBD2 (5 bases each). The germline CDR1 and CDR2 sequences are SGHNT and YENEEA. The CDR3 loop spans 15 amino acids. V was trimmed by 3 bases and J by 9 bases, leaving 18 bases between them. As DNA, the CDR3 is TGTGCCAGCAGCTTGGGGCTAGTGGGAGTCGGTGAGCAGTTCTTC. This encodes CASSLGLVGVGEQFF.

This clonotype has at least ten counts. The V call is TRBV11-2, the J call TRBJ1-1; D gene uncertain. V was shortened by 5 bases and J by 2 bases, with 15 bases between the two germline ends. The germline gives CDR1 SGHAT, CDR2 FQNNGV. The CDR3 has 15 amino acids. CDR3: CASSVRLGRNTEAFF. The CDR3 coding sequence is TGTGCCAGCAGCGTAAGGTTGGGAAGAAACACTGAAGCTTTCTTT.

The chain has TRBV19 and TRBJ1-4; D gene unclear. V was cut by 7 bases and J by 0 bases, with 15 bases left in between. Per germline, CDR1 LNHDA and CDR2 SQIVND (reference sequence). The CDR3 runs to 16 residues. CDR3: CASNSRLTATNEKLFF. The CDR3 DNA reads as TGTGCCAGTAACTCTAGACTGACCGCAACTAATGAAAAACTGTTTTTT.

This clonotype has ten or more counts. The rearrangement links TRBV7-8 to TRBJ2-1, with 8 bases aligning to TRBD1. Per germline, CDR1 SGHVS and CDR2 FQNEAQ. The V segment lost 1 base and the J segment 6 bases; nucleotides outside the gene matches: 14. This CDR3 spans 18 amino acids. The CDR3 bases are TGTGCCAGCAGCTTAGATTGGCAGGGGGCTTACCGGGGCAATGAGCAGTTCTTC. Translation: CASSLDWQGAYRGNEQFF.

This sequence joins TRBV5-6 and TRBJ2-5, with 8 bases fitting TRBD2. V shed 4 bases, J shed 5 bases, and the junction held 13 bases outside the gene matches. CDR1 SGHDT and CDR2 YYEEEE come from the germline V gene. The CDR3 loop spans 16 amino acids. CDR3 in DNA: TGTGCCAGCAGCCAGCCATGGACTAGCAATGAGGAGACCCAGTACTTC. Encoded protein: CASSQPWTSNEETQYF.